Below are 23 T cell receptor beta chains sequenced from a single sample in a study of cytomegalovirus exposure and HLA in healthy donors. Amplification used 60 Vbeta primers and 13 Jbeta primers. Profiled with immunoSEQ multiplex PCR; TCRdb holds only in-frame clones, not every one. The sample has approximately 150,000 clones; around 79% are singletons. The source material was PBMCs. The receptors stem from a human donor in good health.

The gene calls are TRBV5-1 and TRBJ2-1, with 13 positions matching TRBD2. This CDR3 spans 18 amino acids. V dropped 0 bases and J dropped 0; count of bases not matched to a gene: 3. CDR1 is SGHRS, CDR2 YFSETQ, per germline. CDR3 nucleotide sequence: TGCGCCAGCAGCTTGGCCGGGACTAGCGGGGTCTCCTACAATGAGCAGTTCTTC. This gives the protein CASSLAGTSGVSYNEQFF.

The chain has TRBV30 and TRBJ1-2, with 9 bases identical to TRBD1. The germline V gene encodes CDR1 GTSNPN and CDR2 SVGIG (reference sequence). The CDR3 totals 13 residues. The J segment lost 3 bases and the V segment lost 4 bases, leaving 3 bases of the junction unmatched. CDR3 DNA: TGTGCCTGGACCGGGGACAGGGACTATGGCTACACCTTC. Translation gives CAWTGDRDYGYTF. Drawing the rest from reference TRBV30 and TRBJ1-2, the complete variable domain is SQTIHQWPATLVQPVGSPLSLECTVEGTSNPNLYWYRQAAGRGLQLLFYSVGIGQISSEVPQNLSASRPQDRQFILSSKKLLLSDSGFYLCAWTGDRDYGYTFGSGTRLTVV.

The V and J genes are TRBV6-5 and TRBJ1-5; no definite D call. The germline CDR1 and CDR2 sequences are MNHEY and SVGAGI. The V end lost 0 bases, the J end lost 1 base, and 7 bases lay between the germline ends. The length of the CDR3 is 15 residues. The CDR3 sequence: CASSYSSVSNQPQHF. CDR3 sequence (DNA): TGTGCCAGCAGTTACTCCTCTGTCAGCAATCAGCCCCAGCATTTT.

CDR3 nucleotide sequence: TGTGCCAGCAGTCCCGGTTGGGAGCGGGAGGTGGGCGAGCAGTACTTC. Protein: CASSPGWEREVGEQYF. The chain is built from TRBV27 and TRBJ2-7, with TRBD2 matching 9 bases. The germline V gene encodes CDR1 MNHEY and CDR2 SMNVEV (reference sequence). The CDR3 sequence is 16 residues long. Trimming at V came to 5 bases and at J to 6 bases, leaving 14 bases not matched to a gene.

V and J are TRBV5-6 and TRBJ2-2; 9 positions agree with TRBD1. This CDR3 is built from 15 residues. V lost 4 bases to trimming and J lost 0 bases; unmatched junction nucleotides: 1. CDR1 SGHDT and CDR2 YYEEEE come from the germline V gene. CDR3 DNA sequence: TGTGCCAGCAGCCGGGACAGGGCGAACACCGGGGAGCTGTTTTTT. Translating gives CASSRDRANTGELFF.

The CDR3 coding sequence is TGTGCCAGCAGCCTTGACAGGCCCCCCTACAATGAGCAGTTCTTC. It codes for CASSLDRPPYNEQFF. V is TRBV11-2 and J is TRBJ2-1; tentatively, D is TRBD1 (6 bases). V was trimmed by 5 bases and J by 2 bases, leaving 13 bases between them. This CDR3 region has 15 residues. CDR1 and CDR2 from the germline V gene are SGHAT and FQNNGV.

The chain links TRBV5-1 to TRBJ2-7, with 7 bases aligning to TRBD2. The CDR3 consists of 13 residues. CDR1 and CDR2 (germline): SGHRS, YFSETQ. The V gene end was trimmed by 5 bases and the J gene end by 0 bases; junction bases not matched to a gene: 2. The CDR3 sequence is CASRREDSYEQYF. The CDR3 DNA is TGCGCCAGCAGACGGGAGGACTCCTACGAGCAGTACTTC.

V is TRBV9 and J is TRBJ2-7, with D maybe TRBD2 (6 bases). With 0 bases removed from V and 0 bases from J, the gap between germline ends came to 10 bases. The CDR3 loop spans 15 amino acids. Looked up from germline, CDR1 is SGDLS and CDR2 is YYNGEE. CDR3 bases: TGTGCCAGCAGCGTAGCTATCGGGAGCTCCTACGAGCAGTACTTC. Translated: CASSVAIGSSYEQYF.

V gene TRBV6-6 combines with J gene TRBJ1-1; D is ambiguous. The CDR3 extends over 13 amino acids. From germline, CDR1 is MNHNY and CDR2 SVGAGI (reference sequence). Trimming removed 8 bases from V and 1 base from J, with 11 bases in between. The CDR3 sequence: CASLPPGNTEAFF. CDR3 DNA: TGTGCCAGCCTCCCCCCAGGGAACACTGAAGCTTTCTTT.

This clone has just one count. This chain connects TRBV4-3 to TRBJ2-7; D may be TRBD2 (6 bases). Deletions cut 4 bases from V and 6 bases from J, with 16 bases between. CDR1 is LGHNA, CDR2 YSLEER, per germline. The CDR3 loop spans 14 amino acids. CDR3 loop: CASSRDSGLAEQYF. CDR3 DNA sequence: TGCGCCAGCAGCCGGGATAGCGGCCTCGCCGAGCAGTACTTC.

The rearrangement uses TRBV13 and TRBJ2-6; D remains unclear. Germline V gene lookup returns CDR1 PRHDT and CDR2 FYEKMQ (reference sequence). This CDR3 is built from 15 residues. The V end lost 2 bases, the J end lost 2 bases, and 7 bases lay between the germline ends. The CDR3 bases are TGTGCCAGCAGCTTATCGTCAGCTGGGGCCAACGTCCTGACTTTC. Its translation: CASSLSSAGANVLTF.

The chain joins TRBV7-8 to TRBJ2-2; D is perhaps TRBD1 (6 bases). Germline V CDR1 and CDR2: SGHVS, FQNEAQ. The CDR3 contains 15 residues. V lost 7 bases and J lost 5, with 17 bases in between. The CDR3 here is CASNSGVSRTGELFF. DNA of the CDR3: TGTGCCAGCAACTCAGGGGTTTCGAGGACCGGGGAGCTGTTTTTT.

This sequence joins TRBV28 and TRBJ2-3, with D tentatively TRBD2 (5 bases). This CDR3 spans 14 amino acids. The ends were cut back, 7 bases at V and 2 bases at J, with 13 bases in the middle. In germline, CDR1 is MDHEN, CDR2 SYDVKM. CDR3 bases: TGTGCCAGCACCTTCGCGGGTTACACAGATACGCAGTATTTT. Its protein is CASTFAGYTDTQYF.

The chain couples TRBV7-3 to TRBJ2-3, with D perhaps TRBD2 (6 bases). Between the trimmed V and J ends, which lost 2 bases and 1 base, there was a span of 10 bases. The CDR3 is made up of 15 amino acids. CDR1 is SGHTA and CDR2 is FQGTGA in the germline V gene. CDR3 sequence (DNA): TGTGCCAGCAGCTTAGAGGGACTCCGCACAGATACGCAGTATTTT. Its translation: CASSLEGLRTDTQYF.

V usage is TRBV15 and J usage is TRBJ2-2, with D tentatively TRBD1 (6 bases). Germline-derived CDR1 and CDR2 are LNHNV and YYDKDF (reference sequence). CDR3 size: 13 residues. The V end lost 7 bases, the J end lost 1 base, and 7 bases lay between the germline ends. The CDR3 nucleotides read TGTGCCACCACGGACAGGAACACCGGGGAGCTGTTTTTT. This encodes CATTDRNTGELFF.

This clone was recorded once. The chain links TRBV11-2 to TRBJ1-1; D is undetermined. V was cut by 5 bases and J by 3 bases, with 10 bases left in between. This CDR3 has 13 residues. Per the germline V gene, CDR1 is SGHAT and CDR2 is FQNNGV. The CDR3 reads CASSLWEDTEAFF. The CDR3 bases are TGTGCCAGCAGCCTTTGGGAGGACACTGAAGCTTTCTTT.

The chain combines TRBV5-6 with TRBJ1-5, with TRBD1 matching over 10 bases. V dropped 1 base and J dropped 0; count of bases not matched to a gene: 10. Germline CDR1 and CDR2: SGHDT and YYEEEE. The CDR3 contains 19 residues. This chain's CDR3 is CASSLSEDRGIYSNQPQHF. The DNA for the CDR3 is TGTGCCAGCAGCTTGAGTGAGGACAGGGGGATCTATAGCAATCAGCCCCAGCATTTT.

The V and J genes are TRBV5-6 and TRBJ2-1; 7 bases match TRBD1. From germline, CDR1 is SGHDT and CDR2 YYEEEE. Losses at the gene ends were 7 bases for V and 3 bases for J; bases not matched to a gene: 13. The CDR3 has 16 residues. The CDR3 reads CASDSSLTGNYNEQFF. CDR3 DNA sequence: TGTGCCAGCGACTCGTCGTTGACAGGGAACTACAATGAGCAGTTCTTC.

This clone was seen a handful of times. The genes are TRBV6-6 and TRBJ1-4; TRBD1 is a possible D gene (6 bases). Germline values: CDR1 MNHNY, CDR2 SVGAGI (reference sequence). V lost 1 base and J lost 8, with 17 bases in between. The CDR3 is 16 amino acids. For the CDR3, the DNA is TGTGCCAGCAGTTACTACCGACAGGCCCTCGGGGAAAAACTGTTTTTT. It codes for CASSYYRQALGEKLFF.

This clone has only a few counts. V is TRBV21-1 and J is TRBJ2-5; the table's D call, TRBD1, has no DNA check behind it. TRBV21-1 is recorded as a pseudogene. The CDR3 has 16 amino acids. The CDR3 DNA follows: TGTGCCAGCAGCCCCCGCGTCACGGGACAGCAAGAGACCCAGTACTTC. This sequence encodes CASSPRVTGQQETQYF.

The rearrangement links TRBV28 to TRBJ1-1; D is possibly TRBD1 (5 bases). The V and J ends lost 1 base and 0 bases respectively, with 21 bases between them. CDR1 and CDR2 (germline): MDHEN, SYDVKM. The CDR3 totals 19 residues. In DNA, the CDR3 is TGTGCCAGCAGTTTATTCGCGATATATTCTACAGGACTGAACACTGAAGCTTTCTTT. Its protein product is CASSLFAIYSTGLNTEAFF.

This clone was counted a few times. This chain links TRBV18 with TRBJ1-2; D not certain. In germline, CDR1 is KGHSH, CDR2 LQKENI. Trimming pared 3 bases from V and 2 bases from J, leaving 7 bases between. The CDR3 length is 13 residues. The CDR3 nucleotides are TGTGCCAGCTCACCGAAAGAGAACTATGGCTACACCTTC. It codes for CASSPKENYGYTF.

V usage is TRBV28 and J usage is TRBJ2-7; 12 bases agree with TRBD2. With V trimmed by 6 bases and J by 6 bases, 6 bases remained unmatched. Germline-derived CDR1 and CDR2 are MDHEN and SYDVKM. This CDR3 has 14 residues. CDR3 DNA: TGTGCCAGCAGAATCGGACTAGCGGGGACCGAGCAGTACTTC. Translation gives CASRIGLAGTEQYF.